The 13 T cell receptor beta chains presented below share a single source sample, sequenced in a study of tumour-infiltrating T cells in Burkitt lymphoma. The method was immunoSEQ multiplex PCR; TCRdb's version includes in-frame clones alone and lacks a portion of them. This table holds a few thousand clones, roughly 16% found once. The sequenced sample consisted of tumor tissue. The receptors originated from a human donor with diffuse large B-cell lymphoma. Some clones in this sample may be carry-over from other donors' samples.

This sequence joins TRBV14 and TRBJ2-1; D not certain. V dropped 1 base and J dropped 7 bases, with 14 bases sitting between them. CDR1 SGHDN and CDR2 FVKESK come from the germline V gene. This CDR3 is built from 15 residues. Here the CDR3 DNA reads TGTGCCAGCAGCCAAGTAAACCTTCTGCGGAATGAGCAGTTCTTC. It yields the protein CASSQVNLLRNEQFF.

This clone appeared a few times. The chain carries TRBV19 and TRBJ2-7, with 11 bases lining up with TRBD1. V trimming: 5 bases; J trimming: 6 bases; junction bases outside the gene matches: 3. Germline-derived CDR1 and CDR2 are LNHDA and SQIVND (reference sequence). The CDR3 runs to 13 residues. CDR3 amino acids: CASSGQGAPEQYF. DNA for the CDR3: TGTGCCAGTAGTGGACAGGGGGCCCCCGAGCAGTACTTC.

This clone was seen a handful of times. The genes are TRBV7-3 and TRBJ2-7; perhaps TRBD2 as D (5 bases). The CDR3 totals 16 residues. Trimming pared 5 bases from V and 5 bases from J, leaving 22 bases between. Germline V gives CDR1 SGHTA, CDR2 FQGTGA. The CDR3 is CASSPLMGDEEHEQYF. The CDR3 coding sequence is TGTGCCAGCAGCCCACTAATGGGAGACGAGGAACACGAGCAGTACTTC. Drawing the rest from reference TRBV7-3 and TRBJ2-7, the complete variable domain is GAGVSQTPSNKVTEKGKYVELRCDPISGHTALYWYRQSLGQGPEFLIYFQGTGAADDSGLPNDRFFAVRPEGSVSTLKIQRTERGDSAVYLCASSPLMGDEEHEQYFGPGTRLTVT.

This clone was seen only a few times. The chain has TRBV9 and TRBJ1-2; 10 bases map to TRBD1. The CDR3 has 15 residues. Trimming took 0 bases from V and 7 from J; bases not matched to a gene: 6. CDR1 is SGDLS, CDR2 YYNGEE, per germline. CDR3 in DNA: TGTGCCAGCAGCGTAGCCCCGGGGACAGGGGTTGGCTACACCTTC. Its protein is CASSVAPGTGVGYTF.

The J gene is TRBJ1-3, the V gene TRBV5-6; TRBD1 might be the D (5 bases). Per germline, CDR1 SGHDT and CDR2 YYEEEE. The CDR3 is 15 residues long. The V and J ends lost 4 bases and 0 bases respectively, with 11 bases between them. CDR3 residues: CASSRGASSGNTIYF. CDR3 sequence (DNA): TGTGCCAGCAGCCGAGGGGCGAGCTCTGGAAACACCATATATTTT.

This chain joins TRBV18 and TRBJ1-1; D unresolved. The CDR3 has 15 residues. Trimming stripped 0 bases from V and 4 bases from J, with 12 bases between. Germline CDR1 KGHSH, CDR2 LQKENI. The CDR3 loop reads CASSPPITGGTEAFF. The CDR3 bases are TGTGCCAGCTCACCACCGATAACTGGTGGCACTGAAGCTTTCTTT.

This clone was detected only a few times. The genes are TRBV7-6 and TRBJ2-7; the match to TRBD1 covers 8 bases. The CDR3 length is 15 residues. CDR1 and CDR2 (germline): SGHVS, FNYEAQ. Germline trimming cut 1 base from V and 6 bases from J; bases unmatched to any gene: 8. CDR3 region: CASSLEVGQGAEQYF. CDR3 coding DNA: TGTGCCAGCAGCTTAGAGGTGGGCCAGGGGGCCGAGCAGTACTTC.

This chain joins TRBV7-2 and TRBJ1-2, with D maybe TRBD1 (5 bases). The germline V and J ends were trimmed by 8 bases and 2 bases, with 18 bases remaining between them. This CDR3 is 15 amino acids long. CDR1 is SGHTA and CDR2 is FQGNSA in the germline V gene. CDR3 nucleotide sequence: TGTGCCAGCGGCCAAGGAGGGGTCAGGAACTATGGCTACACCTTC. Amino acid sequence: CASGQGGVRNYGYTF.

This chain joins TRBV6-5 and TRBJ2-5, with TRBD2 matching 7 bases. CDR1 and CDR2 (germline): MNHEY, SVGAGI. This CDR3 contains 15 residues. Unmatched junction bases numbered 8, after V lost 5 bases and J lost 2 bases. The CDR3 is CASSHQLGRQETQYF. The CDR3 region has the DNA TGTGCCAGCAGTCACCAGCTCGGGAGGCAAGAGACCCAGTACTTC.

The sample holds a few counts of this clone. The V call is TRBV27, the J call TRBJ2-2; perhaps TRBD2 as D (5 bases). There are 17 residues in the CDR3. Germline assignment: CDR1 MNHEY and CDR2 SMNVEV (reference sequence). V was trimmed by 2 bases and J by 1 base, leaving 14 bases between them. CDR3 loop: CASSLGRASWNTGELFF. CDR3 coding DNA: TGTGCCAGCAGTTTAGGCCGGGCTAGCTGGAACACCGGGGAGCTGTTTTTT.

For the CDR3, the DNA is TGTGCCTGGACCCCGCCACAGGGGGAAGGGACTGAAGCTTTCTTT. Encoded protein: CAWTPPQGEGTEAFF. V and J are TRBV30 and TRBJ1-1; 8 nucleotides align to TRBD1. Germline V CDR1 and CDR2: GTSNPN, SVGIG (reference sequence). Germline trimming cut 4 bases from V and 5 bases from J; bases unmatched to any gene: 12. This CDR3 spans 15 amino acids.

This clone was counted between two and nine times. The CDR3 bases are TGTGCCAGCAGTTTAGGCGGGCGCTATGGCTACACCTTC. Its translation is CASSLGGRYGYTF. The rearrangement links TRBV28 to TRBJ1-2; no reliable D call. Germline V gene sequence: CDR1 MDHEN, CDR2 SYDVKM. The ends were cut back, 2 bases at V and 4 bases at J, with 8 bases in the middle. The CDR3 contains 13 residues.

This chain links TRBV15 with TRBJ2-3; tentatively, D is TRBD2 (6 bases). From germline, CDR1 is LNHNV and CDR2 YYDKDF (reference sequence). This CDR3 is built from 17 residues. The V and J ends lost 2 bases and 1 base respectively, with 16 bases between them. CDR3 region: CATSRPSSVWGTDTQYF. The CDR3 nucleotides read TGTGCCACCAGCAGACCATCTAGCGTCTGGGGCACAGATACGCAGTATTTT.